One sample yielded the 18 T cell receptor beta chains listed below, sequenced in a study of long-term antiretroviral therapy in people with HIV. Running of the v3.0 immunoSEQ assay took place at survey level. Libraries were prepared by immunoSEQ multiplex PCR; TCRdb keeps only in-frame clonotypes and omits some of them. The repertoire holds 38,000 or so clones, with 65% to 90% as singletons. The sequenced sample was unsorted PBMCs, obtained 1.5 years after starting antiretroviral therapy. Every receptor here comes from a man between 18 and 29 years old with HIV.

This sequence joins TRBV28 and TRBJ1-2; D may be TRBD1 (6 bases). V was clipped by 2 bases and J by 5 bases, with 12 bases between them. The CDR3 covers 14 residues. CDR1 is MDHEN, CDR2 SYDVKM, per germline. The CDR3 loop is CASSLQDREYGYTF. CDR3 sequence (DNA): TGTGCCAGCAGTTTACAGGACAGAGAATATGGCTACACCTTC.

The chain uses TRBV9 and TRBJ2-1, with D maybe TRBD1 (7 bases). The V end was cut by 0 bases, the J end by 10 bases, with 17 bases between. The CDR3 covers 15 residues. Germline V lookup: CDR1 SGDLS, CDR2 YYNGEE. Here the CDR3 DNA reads TGTGCCAGCAGCGTAGCTGTGGAGGGGGCGTCAGAGCAGTTCTTC. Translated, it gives CASSVAVEGASEQFF. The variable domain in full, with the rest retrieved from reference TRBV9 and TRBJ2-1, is DSGVTQTPKHLITATGQRVTLRCSPRSGDLSVYWYQQSLDQGLQFLIQYYNGEERAKGNILERFSAQQFPDLHSELNLSSLELGDSALYFCASSVAVEGASEQFFGPGTRLTVL.

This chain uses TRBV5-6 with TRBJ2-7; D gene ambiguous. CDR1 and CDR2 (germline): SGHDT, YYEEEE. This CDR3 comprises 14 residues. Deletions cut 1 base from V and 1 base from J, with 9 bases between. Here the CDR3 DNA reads TGTGCCAGCAGCTTGCGTTCGGGTTCCTACGAGCAGTACTTC. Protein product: CASSLRSGSYEQYF.

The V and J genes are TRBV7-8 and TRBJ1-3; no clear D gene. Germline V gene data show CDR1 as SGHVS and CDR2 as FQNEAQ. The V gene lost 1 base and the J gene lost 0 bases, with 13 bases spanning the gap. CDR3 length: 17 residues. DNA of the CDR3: TGTGCCAGCAGCTTAGAGATGCCGGCCTTCTCTGGAAACACCATATATTTT. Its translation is CASSLEMPAFSGNTIYF.

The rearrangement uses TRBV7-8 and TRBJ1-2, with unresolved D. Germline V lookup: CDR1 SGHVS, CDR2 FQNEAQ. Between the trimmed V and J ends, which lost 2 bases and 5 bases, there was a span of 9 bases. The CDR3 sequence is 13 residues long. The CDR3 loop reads CASSLLQKYGYTF. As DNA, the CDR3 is TGTGCCAGCAGCTTACTGCAGAAGTATGGCTACACCTTC.

The DNA of the CDR3 is TGTGCCAGCAGCGGACGCACAGATACGCAGTATTTT. This encodes CASSGRTDTQYF. The rearrangement uses TRBV7-2 and TRBJ2-3; D not certain. V lost 5 bases and J 1 base, leaving 4 bases between the germline ends. Germline V gene data show CDR1 as SGHTA and CDR2 as FQGNSA. This CDR3 comprises 12 residues.

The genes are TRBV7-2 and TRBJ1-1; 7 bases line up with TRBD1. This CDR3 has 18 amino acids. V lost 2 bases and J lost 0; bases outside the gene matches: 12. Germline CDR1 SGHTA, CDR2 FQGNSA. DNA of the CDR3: TGTGCCAGCAGCTTATGGGGCGGACAGGCTTCCATGAACACTGAAGCTTTCTTT. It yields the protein CASSLWGGQASMNTEAFF.

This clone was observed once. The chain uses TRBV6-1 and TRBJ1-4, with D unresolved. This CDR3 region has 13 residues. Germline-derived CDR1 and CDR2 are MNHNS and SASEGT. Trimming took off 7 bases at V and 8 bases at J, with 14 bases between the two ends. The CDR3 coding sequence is TGTGCCAGCAAGGAGACATACCTGGAAAAACTGTTTTTT. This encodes CASKETYLEKLFF.

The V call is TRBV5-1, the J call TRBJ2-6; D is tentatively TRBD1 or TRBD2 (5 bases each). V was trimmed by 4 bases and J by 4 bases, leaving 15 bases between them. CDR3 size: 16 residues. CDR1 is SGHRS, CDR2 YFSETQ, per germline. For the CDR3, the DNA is TGCGCCAGCAGCCTCACCGGGGCCCTGGGGGCCAACGTCCTGACTTTC. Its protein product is CASSLTGALGANVLTF.

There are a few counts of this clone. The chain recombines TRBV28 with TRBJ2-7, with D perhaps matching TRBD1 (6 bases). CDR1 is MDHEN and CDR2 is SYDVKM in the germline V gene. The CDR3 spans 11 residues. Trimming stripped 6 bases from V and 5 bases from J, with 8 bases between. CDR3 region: CASRGANEQYF. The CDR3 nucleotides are TGTGCCAGCAGGGGGGCTAACGAGCAGTACTTC.

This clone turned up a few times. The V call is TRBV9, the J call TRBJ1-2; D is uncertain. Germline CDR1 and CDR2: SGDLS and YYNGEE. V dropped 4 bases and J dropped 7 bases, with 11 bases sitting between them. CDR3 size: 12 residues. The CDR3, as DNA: TGTGCCAGCAGCTCAGGAGGAGGTGGCTACACCTTC. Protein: CASSSGGGGYTF.

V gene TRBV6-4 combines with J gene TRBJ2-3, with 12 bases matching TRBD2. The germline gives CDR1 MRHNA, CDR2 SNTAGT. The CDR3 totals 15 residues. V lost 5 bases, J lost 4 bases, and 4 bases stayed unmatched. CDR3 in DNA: TGTGCCAGCAGTAAACTAGCGGGAGGTGCAGATACGCAGTATTTT. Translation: CASSKLAGGADTQYF.

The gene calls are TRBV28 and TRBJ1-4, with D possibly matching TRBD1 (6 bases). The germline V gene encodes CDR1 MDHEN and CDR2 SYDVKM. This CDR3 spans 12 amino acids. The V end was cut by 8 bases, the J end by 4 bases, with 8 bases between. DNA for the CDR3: TGTGCCAGCGGACAGCGTAATGAAAAACTGTTTTTT. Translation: CASGQRNEKLFF.

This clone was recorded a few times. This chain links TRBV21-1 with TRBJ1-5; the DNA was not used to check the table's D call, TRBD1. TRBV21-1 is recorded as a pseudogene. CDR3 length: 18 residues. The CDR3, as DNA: TGTGCCATCAATGACCGGGACAGGGTGCTCAATTTTTTTCAGCCCCAGCATTTT. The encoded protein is CAINDRDRVLNFFQPQHF.

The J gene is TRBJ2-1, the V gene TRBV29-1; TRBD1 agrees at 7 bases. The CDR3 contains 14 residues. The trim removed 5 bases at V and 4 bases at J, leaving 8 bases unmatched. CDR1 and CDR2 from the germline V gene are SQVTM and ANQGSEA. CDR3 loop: CSVFPGQHYNEQFF. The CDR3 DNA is TGCAGCGTTTTTCCGGGACAGCATTACAATGAGCAGTTCTTC.

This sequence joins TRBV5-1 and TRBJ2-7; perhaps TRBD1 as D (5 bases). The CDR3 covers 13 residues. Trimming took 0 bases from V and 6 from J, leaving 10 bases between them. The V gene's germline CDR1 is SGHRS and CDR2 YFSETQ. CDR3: CASSLAGIPEQYF. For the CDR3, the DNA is TGCGCCAGCAGCTTGGCAGGGATACCCGAGCAGTACTTC. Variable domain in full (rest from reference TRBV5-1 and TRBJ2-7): KAGVTQTPRYLIKTRGQQVTLSCSPISGHRSVSWYQQTPGQGLQFLFEYFSETQRNKGNFPGRFSGRQFSNSRSEMNVSTLELGDSALYLCASSLAGIPEQYFGPGTRLTVT.

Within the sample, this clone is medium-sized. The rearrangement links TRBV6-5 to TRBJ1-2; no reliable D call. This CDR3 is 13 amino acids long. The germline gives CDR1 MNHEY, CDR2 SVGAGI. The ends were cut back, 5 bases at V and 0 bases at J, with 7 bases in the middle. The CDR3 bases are TGTGCCAGCAGTCGGGGAGCTAACTATGGCTACACCTTC. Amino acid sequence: CASSRGANYGYTF.

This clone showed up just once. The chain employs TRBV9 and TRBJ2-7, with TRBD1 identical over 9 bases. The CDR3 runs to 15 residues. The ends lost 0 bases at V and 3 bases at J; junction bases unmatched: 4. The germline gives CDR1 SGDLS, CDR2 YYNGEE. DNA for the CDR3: TGTGCCAGCAGCGTAGGGGGACAGGGCTTCTACGAGCAGTACTTC. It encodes CASSVGGQGFYEQYF.